This T cell receptor (beta chain) originates from a study of CD8+CD57+ T cells in acquired aplastic anemia. The CDR3 runs to 17 residues. Per the germline V gene, CDR1 is SGHTA and CDR2 is FQGNSA. Trimming pared 2 bases from V and 6 bases from J, leaving 17 bases between. An expansion of CD8+CD57+ cells by flow cytometry had been shown in patients chosen for sequencing. CDR3 and TCR beta VDJ profiling relied on genomic DNA as the template. Using its own MiXCR run on the reads, TCRdb lists one record per CDR3 protein. This sample has 250,000 to 300,000 distinct CDR3 sequences; approximately 60% occur once, and the top ten carry 1.3%.

The J gene is TRBJ1-6, the V gene TRBV7-2; D gene uncertain. Specimen: sorted CD4+, CD8+, or CD8+CD57+ T cells (not recorded which) from PBMCs. The sequence derives from a human donor with aplastic anemia. The CDR3: CASSLRASNGGNSPLHF. DNA of the CDR3: TGTGCCAGCAGCTTACGGGCTTCAAACGGTGGTAATTCACCCCTCCACTTT.